This T cell receptor beta chain appears in the sequencing data of a study of Graves' ophthalmopathy and Graves' hyperthyroidism. V gave up 3 bases and J gave up 4 bases, with 10 bases separating them. Per germline, CDR1 KGHDR and CDR2 SFDVKD. The length of the CDR3 is 14 residues. Under 3 months in duration, the ophthalmopathy in affected donors had moderate-to-severe activity, CAS ≥3 and NOSPECS ≥4. If patients had other autoimmune diseases, uncontrolled infections, pregnancy or lactation, they were excluded. As diagnostic evidence, clinical symptoms, serum thyroxine, TRAb, thyroid ultrasound and orbital computed tomography were relied upon. This clonotype has just one count. The antigen is not known. Study-wide results and limits: The authors also found most expanded thyroid clonotypes above 0.001 frequency in blood.

TCR beta CDR3 amplification used RNA transcripts. The library came from an HTBI-primed first-round RT-PCR and a second-round multiplex PCR. TCRdb used MiXCR to reprocess the multiplex PCR reads, holding one entry per CDR3 protein. The data show 650,000 to 900,000 distinct CDR3 sequences, roughly two fifths seen once. This clonotype originated in an adult man with Graves' ophthalmopathy. Sequencing was done on a sample of peripheral blood. The J gene is TRBJ2-3, the V gene TRBV24-1; D may be TRBD2 (5 bases). The CDR3, as DNA: TGTGCCACCAGTGATCCGCGGGTATCAGATACGCAGTATTTT. This gives the protein CATSDPRVSDTQYF.